A single TCR beta chain is shown here with its context. In the original workflow: The authors estimated nucleated cell counts from reference gene primer amplification. TCRdb's table, derived via immunoSEQ multiplex PCR, lists solely in-frame clones and lacks some. The V and J calls and clone size were taken over from that table, and D and trimming were inferred from the DNA. The repertoire has around 250,000 clones, approximately 84% of them found once; the top ten carry 15%. Recovery among Cohort 3 donors was established by two negative PCRs, clearance, or symptom resolution. This entry comes from a study of blood T cell repertoires in COVID-19. Study as a whole: The samples span acute and convalescent COVID-19 from the United States, Italy and Spain. T cells, B-cell-depleted T cells, or PBMCs provided the cDNA or gDNA that served as material.

Germline values: CDR1 SGHNT, CDR2 YYREEE (reference sequence). Trimming at V came to 4 bases and at J to 0 bases, leaving 5 bases not matched to a gene. The CDR3 is 15 amino acids. The source is a man aged 35 to 55 who had recovered from COVID-19. The sequencing sample was made of PBMCs or T cells enriched from blood (not recorded which). The rearrangement links TRBV5-4 to TRBJ2-3; 7 nucleotides align to TRBD1. CDR3 residues: CASSPRTGSTDTQYF. The CDR3 DNA reads as TGTGCCAGCAGCCCGAGGACAGGCAGCACAGATACGCAGTATTTT.